Listed below are T cell receptor beta chains from one sample, sequenced in a study of blood T cell repertoires in COVID-19. Clones were sequenced by immunoSEQ multiplex PCR, and TCRdb holds only the in-frame ones, with some missing. The data hold 200,000 to 250,000 clones, with about 90% observed a single time. The sequencing input was peripheral blood. The receptors here all came from a woman aged 18-30 years who had recovered from COVID-19. Both conserved end residues are part of each CDR3. The D gene is left open where the match is weak. The size of a clone is reported for some rows only, either as once, few or many, or as a class for expanded clones.

V	D	J	size	DNA	CDR3
TRBV28	NA	TRBJ1-2	NA	TGTGCCAGCAATCCTTTAGGGACAAACTATGGCTACACCTTC	CASNPLGTNYGYTF
TRBV20-1	NA	TRBJ1-2	once	TGCAGTGCTAGACGGGTCTATGGCTACACCTTC	CSARRVYGYTF
TRBV7-2	TRBD2	TRBJ2-1	NA	TGTGCCAGCAGCCTGTGGGGGACTAGCGGGAACAATGAGCAGTTCTTC	CASSLWGTSGNNEQFF
TRBV6-4	TRBD1	TRBJ2-1	NA	TGTGCCAGCAGTGAGGGACAGGGGGCTGGGAATGAGCAGTTCTTC	CASSEGQGAGNEQFF
TRBV19	NA	TRBJ2-7	NA	TGTGCCAGTAGTCCTCGACAGGACAACTACGAGCAGTACTTC	CASSPRQDNYEQYF
TRBV12-3/TRBV12-4	NA	TRBJ2-7	NA	TGTGCCAGCAGTTTGTTCCCATCCTACGAGCAGTACTTC	CASSLFPSYEQYF
TRBV7-2	TRBD2	TRBJ2-7	NA	TGTGCCAGCAGCCCGGGGGTAGCTAGCGGGATCTACGAGCAGTACTTC	CASSPGVASGIYEQYF
TRBV4-1	TRBD1	TRBJ2-1	NA	TGCGCCAGCAGCCAGACATCCAGGGGGTTCTACAATGAGCAGTTCTTC	CASSQTSRGFYNEQFF
TRBV6-5	NA	TRBJ2-7	NA	TGTGCCAGCAGTTACTCGGGCGCTAGTAGGGGCTACGAGCAGTACTTC	CASSYSGASRGYEQYF
TRBV16	TRBD1	TRBJ1-1	NA	TGTGCCAGCATTGGGACAGGGGGTCCATCGCGGCGGGGAAACACTGAAGCTTTCTTT	CASIGTGGPSRRGNTEAFF
TRBV30	NA	TRBJ1-1	NA	TGTGCCTGGATTTATGGGGGCTCGGGAACTGAAGCTTTCTTT	CAWIYGGSGTEAFF
TRBV28	TRBD2	TRBJ2-1	NA	TGTGCCAGCAGAACAACCGGGACTAGTGGTTACAATGAGCAGTTCTTC	CASRTTGTSGYNEQFF
TRBV2	TRBD1	TRBJ2-7	NA	TGTGCCAGCAGCAATAGGACAGGAGACCGCGAGCAGTACTTC	CASSNRTGDREQYF
TRBV6-2/TRBV6-3	TRBD2	TRBJ2-7	NA	TGTGCCAGCAGTTACTCAATAGCGGGAGGGACTTCCTACGAGCAGTACTTC	CASSYSIAGGTSYEQYF
TRBV2	TRBD2	TRBJ2-1	NA	TGTGCCAGCAGACCCTCCATCGGAGGGACTAGCCATTATAGCTCCTACAATGAGCAGTTCTTC	CASRPSIGGTSHYSSYNEQFF
TRBV7-3	TRBD2	TRBJ2-7	NA	TGTGCCAGCAGCTCGATGGGGGAGGGGTCCTACGAGCAGTACTTC	CASSSMGEGSYEQYF
TRBV3-1/TRBV3-2	NA	TRBJ2-3	NA	TGTGCCAGCAGCGATCTAACCACAGATACGCAGTATTTT	CASSDLTTDTQYF
TRBV7-3	NA	TRBJ2-5	NA	TGTGCCAGCAGCGGAGGGGCGGAAGAGACCCAGTACTTC	CASSGGAEETQYF
TRBV6-2/TRBV6-3	TRBD1	TRBJ2-2	NA	TGTGCCAGCAGTTACGTCGACAGGGTCACCGGGGAGCTGTTTTTT	CASSYVDRVTGELFF
TRBV25-1	NA	TRBJ1-5	NA	TGTGCCAGCAGCGGTCTCGATACTTATCAGCCCCAGCATTTT	CASSGLDTYQPQHF
TRBV5-4	NA	TRBJ2-7	NA	TGTGCCAGCAGCTTGGGCGGGACCGTCAGCTACGAGCAGTACTTC	CASSLGGTVSYEQYF